This TCR beta chain comes out of a study of blood T cell repertoires in COVID-19. Study-wide background: Acute and convalescent COVID-19 samples came from the United States, Italy and Spain. T cells, B-cell-depleted T cells, or PBMCs supplied cDNA or gDNA.

The germline gives CDR1 SGHAT, CDR2 FQNNGV. This CDR3 comprises 15 residues. V was clipped by 5 bases and J by 6 bases; unmatched bases: 12. Authors' analysis steps: For nucleated cells, counts were estimated from reference gene primer amplification. The table came from immunoSEQ multiplex PCR; TCRdb's copy has only in-frame clones and leaves some out. V, J and clone size are those of that table, while D and trimming were read from the DNA. The table includes 100,000 or so clones, 85% detected once. This chain joins TRBV11-2 and TRBJ1-1, with 7 bases lining up with TRBD1. Sequencing used peripheral blood. This sequence was found in a man in his fifties with acute or convalescent COVID-19. The CDR3 nucleotides read TGTGCCAGCAGCGACTCGGACAGGTGGTCCCCTGAAGCTTTCTTT. Amino acid sequence: CASSDSDRWSPEAFF.